This TCR beta chain emerged from a study of blood T cell repertoires in COVID-19. Per the original methods: Amplifying reference gene primers gave estimates of nucleated cell counts. Method: immunoSEQ multiplex PCR; TCRdb's copy keeps in-frame clones and lacks some. V and J calls plus clone size are reproduced from that table; the DNA served to infer D and trimming. This table has about 280,000 clones, roughly 85% appearing once. CDR1 and CDR2 (germline): SGHRS, YFSETQ. This CDR3 spans 13 amino acids. V trimming: 4 bases; J trimming: 8 bases; junction bases outside the gene matches: 7. This clone was observed once.

The TCR originated in a woman in her forties or fifties who had recovered from COVID-19. The rearrangement links TRBV5-1 to TRBJ1-2; 8 bases are a match to TRBD1. The sample taken for sequencing was PBMCs or T cells enriched from blood (not recorded which). The CDR3 DNA is TGCGCCAGCAGCCCCGGACAGGGTGGCGGCTACACCTTC. Translated, it gives CASSPGQGGGYTF.